Listed below are T cell receptor beta chains from one sample, sequenced in a study of blood T cell repertoires in COVID-19. TCRdb's copy holds only in-frame clones and misses some; the assay was immunoSEQ multiplex PCR. The sample includes 15,000 to 20,000 clones, about 85% of them seen just once. The sequenced sample was peripheral blood. The origin of the receptors is a human donor in a cohort sampled during active COVID-19. The CDR3 runs from the conserved cysteine through the conserved F or W. The order of the fields is V gene, J gene, D gene, clone size, CDR3 protein, CDR3 DNA. The D gene is left open where the match is weak. Rows may omit the clone size; those that give it use once, few, many or a size class.

v_gene: TRBV11-1; j_gene: TRBJ1-6; d_gene: -; abundance: -; CDR3aa: CASSLSWGQGNSPLHF; CDR3nt: TGTGCCAGCAGCTTGAGCTGGGGTCAGGGGAATTCACCCCTCCACTTT
v_gene: TRBV9; j_gene: TRBJ2-2; d_gene: TRBD1; abundance: -; CDR3aa: CASSVRDRGAGELFF; CDR3nt: TGTGCCAGCAGCGTCCGAGACAGGGGTGCCGGGGAGCTGTTTTTT
v_gene: TRBV18; j_gene: TRBJ1-1; d_gene: -; abundance: -; CDR3aa: CASSESTGTAFF; CDR3nt: TGTGCCAGCTCAGAATCGACAGGTACGGCTTTCTTT
v_gene: TRBV5-1; j_gene: TRBJ2-1; d_gene: TRBD1; abundance: -; CDR3aa: CASSLKLEPGGGKNEQFF; CDR3nt: TGCGCCAGCAGCCTGAAACTGGAGCCAGGGGGCGGCAAAAATGAGCAGTTCTTC
v_gene: TRBV10-3; j_gene: TRBJ2-3; d_gene: -; abundance: -; CDR3aa: CAISESEGRTDTQYF; CDR3nt: TGTGCCATCAGTGAGTCCGAGGGTAGAACAGATACGCAGTATTTT
v_gene: TRBV2; j_gene: TRBJ2-2; d_gene: -; abundance: -; CDR3aa: CASKWYSGTNTGELFF; CDR3nt: TGTGCCAGCAAGTGGTATAGCGGAACGAACACCGGGGAGCTGTTTTTT
v_gene: TRBV6-6; j_gene: TRBJ2-2; d_gene: TRBD1; abundance: -; CDR3aa: CASRTGTGAPGELFF; CDR3nt: TGTGCCAGCCGGACCGGGACAGGGGCCCCCGGGGAGCTGTTTTTT
v_gene: TRBV27; j_gene: TRBJ1-2; d_gene: -; abundance: -; CDR3aa: CASSFLRGTNGYTF; CDR3nt: TGTGCCAGCAGTTTCCTCCGCGGGACGAATGGCTACACCTTC
v_gene: TRBV27; j_gene: TRBJ2-3; d_gene: TRBD1; abundance: -; CDR3aa: CASSSGQVYTQYF; CDR3nt: TGTGCCAGCAGTTCCGGACAGGTCTATACGCAGTATTTT
v_gene: TRBV15; j_gene: TRBJ1-4; d_gene: TRBD1; abundance: -; CDR3aa: CATSSDRSNEKLFF; CDR3nt: TGTGCCACCAGCTCGGACAGGAGTAATGAAAAACTGTTTTTT
v_gene: TRBV5-1; j_gene: TRBJ2-3; d_gene: -; abundance: -; CDR3aa: CASSFSGTDTQYF; CDR3nt: TGCGCCAGCAGCTTCTCTGGCACAGATACGCAGTATTTT
v_gene: TRBV9; j_gene: TRBJ1-4; d_gene: TRBD1; abundance: -; CDR3aa: CASSLTGTDNEKLFF; CDR3nt: TGTGCCAGCAGCCTGACCGGGACAGATAATGAAAAACTGTTTTTT
v_gene: TRBV12-5; j_gene: TRBJ1-2; d_gene: -; abundance: once; CDR3aa: CASGEGSDYGYTF; CDR3nt: TGTGCTAGTGGGGAGGGATCAGACTATGGCTACACCTTC